This TCR beta chain was observed in a study of neurological immune-mediated disorders. This clonotype was detected many times. TCRdb re-called the 5' RACE reads through MiXCR, storing one row per CDR3 protein. The profile shows around 40,000 distinct CDR3 sequences, roughly 13% of them singletons. Trimming took 6 bases from V and 3 from J; bases not matched to a gene: 7. Germline V gene sequence: CDR1 DFQATT, CDR2 SNEGSKA (reference sequence). This CDR3 is built from 15 residues. This chain links TRBV20-1 with TRBJ2-5; 13 nucleotides align to TRBD2. The sample was PBMCs. The receptor comes from a female donor in good health. The CDR3 reads CSARGLAGAEETQYF. CDR3 DNA: TGCAGTGCCCGAGGACTAGCGGGAGCGGAAGAGACCCAGTACTTC.